This T cell receptor (beta chain) was observed in a study of blood T cells in healthy people across ages. A second PCR of 7 to 11 cycles used a sample-barcoded 5' primer and a J-beta primer mix. TCRdb re-analysed the 5' RACE reads in MiXCR, keeping a single row per CDR3 protein. The sample shows approximately 1.5 million distinct CDR3 sequences, almost 35% of them seen only once. This CDR3 contains 13 residues. Trimming removed 6 bases from V and 10 bases from J, with 16 bases in between. Germline CDR1 is KGHSH and CDR2 is LQKENI. This TCR was sampled from a woman in her twenties or thirties in good health. V gene TRBV18 combines with J gene TRBJ2-1; a possible D gene is TRBD2 (6 bases). Sequencing input: blood. The CDR3 nucleotides are TGTGCCAGCTCCTCGTCCAGGGAGGCCGAGCAGTTCTTC. Translated: CASSSSREAEQFF.